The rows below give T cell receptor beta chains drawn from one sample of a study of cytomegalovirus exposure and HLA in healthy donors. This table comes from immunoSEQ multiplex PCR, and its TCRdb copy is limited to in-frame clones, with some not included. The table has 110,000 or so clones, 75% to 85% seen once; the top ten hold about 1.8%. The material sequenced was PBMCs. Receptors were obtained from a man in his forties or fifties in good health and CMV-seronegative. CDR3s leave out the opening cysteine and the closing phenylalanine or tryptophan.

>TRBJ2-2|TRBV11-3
ASSFAGELF
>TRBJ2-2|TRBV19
ASSISSLINGELF
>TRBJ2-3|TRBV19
ASSIGVGVHTDTQY
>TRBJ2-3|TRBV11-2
ASSFRTSGFTDTQY
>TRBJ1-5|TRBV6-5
ASSSPGGYSNQPQH
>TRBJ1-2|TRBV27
ASRDRGPYGYT
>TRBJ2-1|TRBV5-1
ASSPRLAESYNEQF
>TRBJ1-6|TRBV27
ASSRTGDSPLH
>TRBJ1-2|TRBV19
ASSADRRWVYGYT
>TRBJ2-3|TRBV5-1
ASSWGVGASGPDTQY
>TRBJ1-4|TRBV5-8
ASSLVQGRGEKLF
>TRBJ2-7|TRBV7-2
ASSFDRESYEQY
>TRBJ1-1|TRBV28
ASRRDRPSTEAF
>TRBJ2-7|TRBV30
AWSTPGTGGYEQY
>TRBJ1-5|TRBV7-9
ASSPGQADLQPQH
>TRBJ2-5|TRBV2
ASSELRETQY